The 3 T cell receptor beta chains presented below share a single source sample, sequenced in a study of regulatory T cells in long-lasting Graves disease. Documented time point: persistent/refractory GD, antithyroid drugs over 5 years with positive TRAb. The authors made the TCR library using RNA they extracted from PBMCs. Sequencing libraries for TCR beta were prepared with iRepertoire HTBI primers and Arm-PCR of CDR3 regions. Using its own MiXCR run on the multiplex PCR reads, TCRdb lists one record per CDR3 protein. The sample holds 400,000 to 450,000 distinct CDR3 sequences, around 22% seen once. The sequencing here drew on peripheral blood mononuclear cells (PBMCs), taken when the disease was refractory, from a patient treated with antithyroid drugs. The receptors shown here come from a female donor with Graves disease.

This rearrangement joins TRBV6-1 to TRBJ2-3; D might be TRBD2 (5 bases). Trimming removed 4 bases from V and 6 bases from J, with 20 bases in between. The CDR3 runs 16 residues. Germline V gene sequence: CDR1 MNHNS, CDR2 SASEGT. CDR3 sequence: CASSVGGLLSSDTQYF. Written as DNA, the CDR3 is TGTGCCAGCAGTGTAGGCGGACTCCTCTCGAGTGATACGCAGTATTTT.

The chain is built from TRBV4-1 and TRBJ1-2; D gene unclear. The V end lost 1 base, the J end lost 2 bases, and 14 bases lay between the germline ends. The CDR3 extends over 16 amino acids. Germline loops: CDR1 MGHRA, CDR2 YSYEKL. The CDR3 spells CASSQGFSRENYGYTF. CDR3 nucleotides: TGCGCCAGCAGCCAAGGATTTAGTAGGGAGAACTATGGCTACACCTTC.

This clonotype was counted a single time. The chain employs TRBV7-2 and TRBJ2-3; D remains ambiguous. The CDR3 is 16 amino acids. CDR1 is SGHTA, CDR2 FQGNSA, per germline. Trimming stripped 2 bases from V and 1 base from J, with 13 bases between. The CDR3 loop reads CASSLSIGAGTDTQYF. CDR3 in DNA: TGTGCCAGCAGCTTATCCATAGGCGCCGGCACAGATACGCAGTATTTT. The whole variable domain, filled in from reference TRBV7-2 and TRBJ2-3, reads GAGVSQSPSNKVTEKGKDVELRCDPISGHTALYWYRQSLGQGLEFLIYFQGNSAPDKSGLPSDRFSAERTGGSVSTLTIQRTQQEDSAVYLCASSLSIGAGTDTQYFGPGTRLTVL.